Below, 7 T cell receptor beta chains from the same sample are listed, as sequenced in a study of blood T cells in healthy people across ages. Through a sample-barcoded 5' primer and a J-beta primer mix, a second PCR was run for roughly 6 to 12 cycles. TCRdb itself ran the 5' RACE reads through MiXCR, one entry per CDR3 protein. The sample contains around 800,000 distinct CDR3 sequences, about 42% of which appear only once. The sequenced sample consisted of blood. Receptors originate from an elderly man in good health.

This clonotype was counted ten times or more. This chain links TRBV10-1 with TRBJ2-7; D is possibly TRBD2 (6 bases). Germline V gives CDR1 WNHNN, CDR2 SYGVQD (reference sequence). The V end was cut by 7 bases, the J end by 6 bases, with 16 bases between. CDR3 length equals 13 residues. The CDR3 DNA follows: TGCGCCAGCAACACCGGGACTGCCTGCGAGCAGTACTTC. It is translated as CASNTGTACEQYF.

This clonotype was seen a handful of times. This chain joins TRBV20-1 and TRBJ1-6; the D gene is possibly TRBD1 (5 bases). The V and J ends lost 7 bases and 4 bases respectively, with 17 bases between them. The CDR3 covers 15 residues. Germline-derived CDR1 and CDR2 are DFQATT and SNEGSKA (reference sequence). CDR3 protein: CSVSRDGDYNSPLHF. The CDR3, as DNA: TGCAGTGTTTCCCGGGACGGCGATTATAATTCACCCCTCCACTTT.

A note on this clonotype: A junction end diverges from the germline sequence, so it may reflect a read error. The V and J genes are TRBV20-1 and TRBJ2-3; 7 bases align to TRBD2. The CDR3 is made up of 12 amino acids. The germline CDR1 and CDR2 sequences are DFQATT and SNEGSKA (reference sequence). The CDR3 region has the DNA TGCAGTGCCCTGACTAGCACGGATACGCAGTATTTT. Its protein is CSALTSTDTQYF.

This clonotype was seen a handful of times. The chain combines TRBV21-1 with TRBJ1-1; the D call TRBD1 from the table was never checked on the DNA. TRBV21-1 is marked as a pseudogene. CDR3 length equals 19 residues. CDR3 DNA sequence: TGTGCCAGCAGCTCGGTGCAGCGCCCTAAGAACCCGGTGAACACTGAAGCTTTCTTT. Its translation: CASSSVQRPKNPVNTEAFF.

The gene calls are TRBV19 and TRBJ2-1, with 14 nucleotides matching TRBD2. Germline trimming cut 8 bases from V and 7 bases from J; bases unmatched to any gene: 13. Germline CDR1 and CDR2: LNHDA and SQIVND (reference sequence). This CDR3 comprises 17 residues. The CDR3 here is CASGTRTSGRMRNEQFF. The CDR3 DNA sequence: TGTGCCAGTGGTACCAGGACTAGCGGGAGGATGAGGAATGAGCAGTTCTTC. The full variable domain, its missing parts supplied by reference TRBV19 and TRBJ2-1, is DGGITQSPKYLFRKEGQNVTLSCEQNLNHDAMYWYRQDPGQGLRLIYYSQIVNDFQKGDIAEGYSVSREKKESFPLTVTSAQKNPTAFYLCASGTRTSGRMRNEQFFGPGTRLTVL.

The chain has TRBV4-2 and TRBJ2-7; D unclear. V was shortened by 1 base and J by 5 bases, with 9 bases between the two germline ends. This CDR3 is 13 amino acids long. The germline CDR1 and CDR2 sequences are LGHNA and YNFKEQ. CDR3 amino acids: CASSQVPVDEQYF. Here the CDR3 DNA reads TGTGCCAGCAGCCAAGTGCCAGTCGACGAGCAGTACTTC.

This clonotype was observed a handful of times. The chain carries TRBV4-3 and TRBJ2-5; D ambiguous. The CDR3 consists of 13 residues. The V end lost 0 bases, the J end lost 7 bases, and 9 bases lay between the germline ends. The germline V gene has CDR1 LGHNA and CDR2 YSLEER. The CDR3 region is CASSQDRVGTQYF. CDR3 bases: TGCGCCAGCAGCCAAGATCGTGTTGGGACCCAGTACTTC.